This T cell receptor (beta chain) was sequenced for a study of early T cells in non-severe SARS-CoV-2 infection. This CDR3 contains 13 residues. Individual cDNA molecules carried attached unique molecular identifiers. TCRdb used MiXCR to reprocess the 5' RACE reads, holding one entry per CDR3 protein. Among around 70,000 distinct CDR3 sequences, 10% to 15% were seen once, and the ten largest hold 3.9%. The clonotype originates from an adult who was a healthcare worker with PCR-confirmed SARS-CoV-2 infection or an uninfected control (not recorded which). What was sequenced was whole blood. This sequence joins TRBV21-1 and TRBJ2-5. TRBV21-1 constitutes a pseudogene. The CDR3 nucleotides are TGTGCCAGCAGCAGGCGTAGGCAAGAGACCCAGTACTTC. Translated, it gives CASSRRRQETQYF.